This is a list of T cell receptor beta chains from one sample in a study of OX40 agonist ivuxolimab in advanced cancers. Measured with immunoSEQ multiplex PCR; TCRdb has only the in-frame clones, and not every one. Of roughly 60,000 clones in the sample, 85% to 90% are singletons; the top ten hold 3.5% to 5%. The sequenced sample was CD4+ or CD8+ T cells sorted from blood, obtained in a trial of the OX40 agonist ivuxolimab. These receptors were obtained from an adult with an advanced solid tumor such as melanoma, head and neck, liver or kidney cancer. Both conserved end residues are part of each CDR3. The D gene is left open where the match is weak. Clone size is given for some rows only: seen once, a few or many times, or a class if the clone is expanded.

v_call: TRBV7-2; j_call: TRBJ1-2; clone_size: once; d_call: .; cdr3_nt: TGTGCGGTTCTTCAACCTCTTTCGAGGGACTATGGCTACACCTTC; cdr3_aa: CAVLQPLSRDYGYTF
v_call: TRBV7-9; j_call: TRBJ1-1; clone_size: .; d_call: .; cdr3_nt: TGTGCCACCGCACTCAGGGACCTCATGAACACTGAAGCTTTCTTT; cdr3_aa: CATALRDLMNTEAFF
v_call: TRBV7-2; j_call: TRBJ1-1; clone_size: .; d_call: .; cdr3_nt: TGTGCCAGCACCTCGAACCCGGGAAACACTGAAGCTTTCTTT; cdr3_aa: CASTSNPGNTEAFF
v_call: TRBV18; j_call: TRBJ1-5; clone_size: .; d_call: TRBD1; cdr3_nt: TGTGCCAGCTCACCGGACAGGAATCAGCCCCAGCATTTT; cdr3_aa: CASSPDRNQPQHF
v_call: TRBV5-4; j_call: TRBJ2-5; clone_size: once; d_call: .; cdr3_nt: TGTGCCAGCAGCTCGGGACTCCTCCAAGAGACCCAGTACTTC; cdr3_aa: CASSSGLLQETQYF
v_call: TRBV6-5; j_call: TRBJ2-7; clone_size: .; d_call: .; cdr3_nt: TGTGCCAGCAGTAACACAGGCTACGAGCAGTACTTC; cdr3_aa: CASSNTGYEQYF
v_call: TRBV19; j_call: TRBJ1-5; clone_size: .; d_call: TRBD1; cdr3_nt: TGTGCCAGTAGCCGACAGGGGGGAAATCAGCCCCAGCATTTT; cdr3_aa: CASSRQGGNQPQHF
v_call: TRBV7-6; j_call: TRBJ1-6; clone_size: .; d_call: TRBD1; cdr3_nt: TGTGCCAGCAGCCCACGGACAGGGGAGAATTCACCCCTCCACTTT; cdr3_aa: CASSPRTGENSPLHF
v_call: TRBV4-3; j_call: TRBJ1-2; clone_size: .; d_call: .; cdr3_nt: TGCGCCAGCAGCCAAGATACGGGAACTGGAAGGACCTTC; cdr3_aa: CASSQDTGTGRTF
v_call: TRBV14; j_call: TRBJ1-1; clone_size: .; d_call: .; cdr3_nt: TGTGCCAGCAGCCTCTTAGTGAACACTGAAGCTTTCTTT; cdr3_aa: CASSLLVNTEAFF
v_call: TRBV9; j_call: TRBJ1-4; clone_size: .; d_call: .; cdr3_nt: TGTGCCAGCAGCGTAGATCCCGCAACTAATGAAAAACTGTTTTTT; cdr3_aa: CASSVDPATNEKLFF
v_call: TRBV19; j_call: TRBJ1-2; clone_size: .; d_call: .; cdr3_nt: TGTGCCAGCCAACATTGGGGGGCTAACTATGGCTACACCTTC; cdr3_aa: CASQHWGANYGYTF
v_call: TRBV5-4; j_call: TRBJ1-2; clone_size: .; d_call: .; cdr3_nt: TGTGCCAGCAGCCCTGGGAGGGGTGACGTAAGGGATGGCTACACCTTC; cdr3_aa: CASSPGRGDVRDGYTF
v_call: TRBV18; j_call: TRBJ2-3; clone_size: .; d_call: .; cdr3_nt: TGTGCCAGCTCACCACCGAGCACAGATACGCAGTATTTT; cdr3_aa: CASSPPSTDTQYF
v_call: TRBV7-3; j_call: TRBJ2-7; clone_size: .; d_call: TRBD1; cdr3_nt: TGTGCCAGCAGCTTGACAGGGGCAGCGGGCTACGAGCAGTACTTC; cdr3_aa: CASSLTGAAGYEQYF
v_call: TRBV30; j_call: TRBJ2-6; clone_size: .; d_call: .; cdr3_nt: TGTGCCTGGACCTCGGCCAGGGTCTCTGGGGCCAACGTCCTGACTTTC; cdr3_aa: CAWTSARVSGANVLTF